These T cell receptor beta chains were read from a single sample in a study of T cell changes during pregnancy in multiple sclerosis. Sequencing used immunoSEQ multiplex PCR; TCRdb keeps in-frame clones, though not all of them. The table shows more than 15,000 clones, with about nine tenths occurring only once. Sample: CD8+ T cells from peripheral blood mononuclear cells, taken in the second trimester of pregnancy. These receptors came from a female donor in good health, enrolled as a control in a pregnancy study. Both conserved end residues are part of each CDR3. The order of the fields is J gene, V gene, CDR3 protein.

>TRBJ2-4|TRBV7-9
CASKGTRENIQYF
>TRBJ2-7|TRBV30
CAWSGRLGRAEQYF
>TRBJ2-5|TRBV6-5
CASKGGMEKTQYF
>TRBJ2-7|TRBV15
CATRHGGEQYF
>TRBJ2-3|TRBV15
CATSRGVAEPSTDTQYF
>TRBJ1-4|TRBV28
CASSFPPSGNEKLFF
>TRBJ1-5|TRBV19
CASSIIQLFNQPQHF
>TRBJ2-7|TRBV6-1
CASSERQASSYEQYF
>TRBJ2-3|TRBV10-3
CAIRSGSTDTQYF
>TRBJ2-3|TRBV7-2
CASSFRTGGATDTQYF
>TRBJ1-1|TRBV19
CASSPGTGVEGTEAFF
>TRBJ1-5|TRBV23-1
CASSQSTPGINQPQHF
>TRBJ2-1|TRBV18
CASSPWRGPFYNEQFF
>TRBJ2-5|TRBV5-1
CASRLAGGQETQYF
>TRBJ2-5|TRBV11-2
CASSMRASGGLRETQYF
>TRBJ2-6|TRBV28
CASSFRGGYSAGANVLTF
>TRBJ1-1|TRBV6-1
CASSEGQGWHTEAFF
>TRBJ2-1|TRBV9
CASSRAGSSYNEQFF
>TRBJ1-3|TRBV27
CASSLSRRGNTIYF
>TRBJ1-5|TRBV6-5
CASKPSVGNQPQHF
>TRBJ2-5|TRBV4-2
CASSQDSRVRATQYF
>TRBJ2-1|TRBV6-5
CASSNRDSYNEQFF
>TRBJ1-4|TRBV29-1
CSVVAANEKLFF
>TRBJ2-7|TRBV15
CATSGAGGSSYEQYF
>TRBJ2-3|TRBV15
CATSRGWGDLTDTQYF
>TRBJ2-7|TRBV7-6
CASSAGHYEQYF
>TRBJ2-7|TRBV7-6
CASSSRDTPYEQYF
>TRBJ2-3|TRBV18
CASSPLPGEPAGTDTQYF
>TRBJ2-1|TRBV6-5
CASSYSVGVIDEQFF
>TRBJ1-2|TRBV7-6
CASSLEPGLIGYTF
>TRBJ1-2|TRBV2
CARGTEYGYTF
>TRBJ1-2|TRBV27
CASSLTPGQGDNYGYTF
>TRBJ2-3|TRBV2
CAWRQGGTDTQYF
>TRBJ1-2|TRBV2
CASRGYGYTF
>TRBJ2-7|TRBV27
CASSEAGVSYEQYF
>TRBJ1-1|TRBV27
CASRSYTEAFF
>TRBJ2-7|TRBV27
CASSFSMGEVKGEQYF
>TRBJ2-1|TRBV11-2
CASSPGLAGDNEQFF
>TRBJ2-4|TRBV28
CASSSGLADIAQAQNIQYF
>TRBJ1-1|TRBV9
CASSVTGVNTEAFF
>TRBJ2-1|TRBV28
CASSLEGGEQFF
>TRBJ2-5|TRBV19
CASSGFMAGEETQYF
>TRBJ1-3|TRBV5-5
CASSTNRQGRNTIYF
>TRBJ2-7|TRBV30
CAWSRAGDEQYF
>TRBJ2-7|TRBV11-2
CASSGAPGANSYEQYF
>TRBJ1-2|TRBV19
CASSIAYPGQGDGYTF
>TRBJ1-2|TRBV19
CASSIDKYAADGYTF
>TRBJ2-7|TRBV7-9
CASSIAGTDRYEQYF
>TRBJ1-1|TRBV30
CAWSVLPGWTEAFF